The TCR beta chain described here comes from a study of T cells after yellow fever vaccination. The study's findings and limits: Most clones from primary vaccination were detected again post-booster (96% CD4, around 90% CD8). Highly abundant clonotypes carried over from the bulk population could end up in FACS-sorted repertoires as contaminants.

As TCR cDNA was made by 5'RACE template switching, a universal primer site and UMIs were added. A single record per CDR3 protein comes from TCRdb applying MiXCR to the 5' RACE reads. The sample lists hundreds of thousands of distinct CDR3 sequences; roughly 8% were seen once. Comments on this clonotype: As yet, its antigen is unknown.

The CDR3 is 13 amino acids. The germline V and J ends were trimmed by 4 bases and 4 bases, with 14 bases remaining between them. Germline V gene lookup returns CDR1 SQVTM and CDR2 ANQGSEA. Sequenced here: PBMCs, sampled about 49 days after the first yellow fever vaccination. The chain couples TRBV29-1 to TRBJ2-7; D remains unclear. This receptor was identified in a man younger than 35 who received the YFV17D yellow fever vaccine. The CDR3 is CSVAQALGYEQYV. The CDR3 DNA reads as TGCAGCGTTGCTCAGGCCCTAGGATACGAGCAGTACGTC.